This T cell receptor (beta chain) was documented in a study of T cell responses to AZD1222 COVID-19 vaccine. This CDR3 has 13 residues. V dropped 3 bases and J dropped 2 bases, with 7 bases sitting between them. Germline V gives CDR1 SNHLY, CDR2 FYNNEI. The repertoire was sequenced with immunoSEQ multiplex PCR; TCRdb's copy has only in-frame clones and lacks some. The sample holds about 130,000 clones, roughly 92% seen once. This sequence was found in an adult who received the AZD1222 COVID-19 vaccine. The sample was peripheral blood, taken 28 days after the second AZD1222 dose. The V and J genes are TRBV2 and TRBJ1-2; no reliable D call. The CDR3: CASSEDRNYGYTF. The CDR3 coding sequence is TGTGCCAGCAGTGAGGATAGGAACTATGGCTACACCTTC. Full variable domain (remainder filled in from reference TRBV2 and TRBJ1-2): EPEVTQTPSHQVTQMGQEVILRCVPISNHLYFYWYRQILGQKVEFLVSFYNNEISEKSEIFDDQFSVERPDGSNFTLKIRSTKLEDSAMYFCASSEDRNYGYTFGSGTRLTVV.